The 24 T cell receptor beta chains in this list originate from one sample, sequenced in a study of monozygotic twins with inflammatory bowel disease. After re-calling the 5' RACE reads, TCRdb lists one entry per CDR3 protein, DNA absent. The sample includes about 110,000 distinct CDR3 sequences. Sequenced input: blood. The source of these receptors is a human donor with ulcerative colitis or Crohn's disease, or a healthy co-twin of an affected twin (not recorded which).

The V gene is TRBV12-3 or TRBV12-4, the J gene TRBJ1-5; lacking DNA, the TRBD1 call made by TCRdb goes unchecked. The CDR3 sequence is 14 residues long. The CDR3 here is CASSLTGRNQPQHF.

This rearrangement joins TRBV18 to TRBJ1-1. The CDR3 totals 15 residues. CDR1 KGHSH and CDR2 LQKENI come from the germline V gene. CDR3 sequence reads: CASSPTDNLNTEAFF.

The genes are TRBV5-1 and TRBJ2-1. Germline V gives CDR1 SGHRS, CDR2 YFSETQ. The CDR3 covers 15 residues. CDR3 loop: CASSLDVSSYNEQFF.

The CDR3 reads CASSLRGEIGNTEAFF. The V call is TRBV3-1, the J call TRBJ1-1; TCRdb calls TRBD1, which cannot be checked without DNA. The CDR3 has 16 amino acids. The germline gives CDR1 LGHDT, CDR2 YNNKEL (reference sequence).

V and J are TRBV7-2 and TRBJ1-2; TCRdb reports TRBD1, a call that lacks DNA to check it against. The CDR3 runs to 17 residues. Germline V CDR1 and CDR2: SGHTA, FQGNSA. The chain's CDR3 is CASSFPDDGRANYGYTF.

This rearrangement joins TRBV28 to TRBJ1-5; checking the TCRdb D call of TRBD1 is not possible without DNA. There are 14 residues in the CDR3. CDR1 is MDHEN and CDR2 is SYDVKM in the germline V gene. The CDR3 spells CASSITTGGQPQHF.

The genes are TRBV27 and TRBJ2-7. Germline CDR1 MNHEY, CDR2 SMNVEV (reference sequence). The CDR3 spans 13 residues. CDR3 in amino acids: CASSPTDAYEQYF.

V usage is TRBV4-1 and J usage is TRBJ2-1; TCRdb selects TRBD1, and the lack of DNA leaves this call unchecked. The germline V gene has CDR1 MGHRA and CDR2 YSYEKL. The CDR3 covers 15 residues. CDR3 sequence: CASSQDGQGYNEQFF.

The chain joins TRBV20-1 to TRBJ1-5; checking the TCRdb D call of TRBD1 is not possible without DNA. The CDR3 sequence is 14 residues long. From germline, CDR1 is DFQATT and CDR2 SNEGSKA (reference sequence). Here the CDR3 reads CSARKGVSGQPQHF.

This chain joins TRBV27 and TRBJ1-5; the D call from TCRdb, TRBD1, cannot be confirmed without DNA. Germline assignment: CDR1 MNHEY and CDR2 SMNVEV (reference sequence). This CDR3 has 15 residues. The CDR3 is CASSLLGGDSQPQHF.

The J gene is TRBJ2-7, the V gene TRBV18; the D call of TRBD1 rests on TCRdb alone, since no DNA is present to check it. CDR3 length: 13 residues. Germline assignment: CDR1 KGHSH and CDR2 LQKENI. The CDR3 here is CASSLSGVSEQYF.

The chain links TRBV6-1 to TRBJ2-3; TCRdb lists TRBD2, though no DNA is available to test this call. The CDR3 runs to 13 residues. Germline CDR1 and CDR2: MNHNS and SASEGT. The CDR3 reads CASSGPGRDTQYF.

This chain connects TRBV20-1 to TRBJ1-5; TCRdb lists TRBD1, though no DNA is available to test this call. The CDR3 contains 16 residues. The germline V gene encodes CDR1 DFQATT and CDR2 SNEGSKA (reference sequence). Here the CDR3 reads CSARARPDRGIQPQHF.

The chain couples TRBV15 to TRBJ2-1; TCRdb returns TRBD1, unconfirmable since there is no DNA. Germline values: CDR1 LNHNV, CDR2 YYDKDF (reference sequence). The CDR3 length is 14 residues. The CDR3 loop reads CATSRDGGAREQFF.

The rearrangement links TRBV2 to TRBJ1-2. The CDR3 runs 13 residues. CDR1 and CDR2 (germline): SNHLY, FYNNEI. The CDR3 spells CASRWEVNYGYTF.

The genes are TRBV20-1 and TRBJ2-5; lacking DNA, the TRBD1 call made by TCRdb goes unchecked. This CDR3 has 14 residues. Germline assignment: CDR1 DFQATT and CDR2 SNEGSKA (reference sequence). This CDR3 is CSAYDREGEETQYF.

This sequence joins TRBV13 and TRBJ2-3; TCRdb reports TRBD2, a call that lacks DNA to check it against. The CDR3 has 17 residues. Germline V gene lookup returns CDR1 PRHDT and CDR2 FYEKMQ (reference sequence). The CDR3 loop reads CASATGTSGGAPDTQYF.

The chain links TRBV5-1 to TRBJ1-5. Germline V CDR1 and CDR2: SGHRS, YFSETQ. The CDR3 covers 13 residues. The CDR3 sequence is CASSTDGDQPQHF.

J is TRBJ2-1 and V is TRBV7-9; with no DNA, the TCRdb D assignment of TRBD2 cannot be verified. Germline CDR1 and CDR2: SEHNR and FQNEAQ (reference sequence). CDR3 size: 15 residues. This CDR3 reads CASSLVRLGRPEQFF. Filled out from reference TRBV7-9 and TRBJ2-1, the complete variable domain reads DTGVSQNPRHKITKRGQNVTFRCDPISEHNRLYWYRQTLGQGPEFLTYFQNEAQLEKSRLLSDRFSAERPKGSFSTLEIQRTEQGDSAMYLCASSLVRLGRPEQFFGPGTRLTVL.

The rearrangement joins TRBV28 to TRBJ2-1; as DNA is missing, the TRBD1 call by TCRdb cannot be tested. This CDR3 region has 17 residues. Germline loops: CDR1 MDHEN, CDR2 SYDVKM. The CDR3 spells CASSSPRPGQGYNEQFF.

V usage is TRBV24-1 and J usage is TRBJ2-1; TCRdb names TRBD1, which stays unverified in the absence of DNA. Germline V gene data show CDR1 as KGHDR and CDR2 as SFDVKD. The CDR3 runs to 16 residues. CDR3 in amino acids: CATSDPGQGALDEQFF.

The rearrangement joins TRBV11-3 to TRBJ2-7; the TRBD1 assignment by TCRdb is unverifiable without DNA. Germline CDR1 reads SGHNT; CDR2 reads YENEEA. This CDR3 contains 15 residues. This CDR3 reads CASSLNVPRTYEQYF.

The chain employs TRBV2 and TRBJ1-2; TCRdb's assignment of TRBD1 cannot be checked, as there is no DNA. The CDR3 is 14 amino acids. Germline-derived CDR1 and CDR2 are SNHLY and FYNNEI. This CDR3 reads CASSAPQDRAGYTF.

The genes are TRBV29-1 and TRBJ2-3; TCRdb indicates TRBD1, and absent DNA this call remains unverified. The V gene's germline CDR1 is SQVTM and CDR2 ANQGSEA. The CDR3 is 13 residues long. This CDR3 reads CSVGGARTDTQYF.